A selection of T cell receptor beta chains follows, all from one sample in a study of cytotoxic CD8 clonotypes in ibrutinib-treated CLL. Some clones are missing from TCRdb's copy, which holds only in-frame ones; the method was immunoSEQ multiplex PCR. The table includes roughly 220,000 clones, 75% to 80% detected once. Specimen: PBMCs, collected after 12 months of ibrutinib treatment. The receptor set was obtained from a human donor with chronic lymphocytic leukemia. Each CDR3 is given with its conserved first and last residue. A D gene is named only where the DNA matches it firmly. Clone size, where shown, is once, few, many, or a class for clones that have expanded.

cdr3_length: 12
j_call: TRBJ1-4
d_call: -
v_call: TRBV11-2
clone_size: -
cdr3_nt: TGTGCCAGCAGCTCTCCGAATGAAAAACTGTTTTTT
cdr3_aa: CASSSPNEKLFF

cdr3_length: 14
j_call: TRBJ2-1
d_call: -
v_call: TRBV6-5
clone_size: -
cdr3_nt: TGTGCCAGCAGTTACTCCGGACCGAACAATGAGCAGTTCTTC
cdr3_aa: CASSYSGPNNEQFF

cdr3_length: 22
j_call: TRBJ2-2
d_call: TRBD2
v_call: TRBV10-3
clone_size: -
cdr3_nt: TGTGCCATCAGTGGCCGAGACGGGCTAGCGGGGAAAAGTTTTATGAATCTCGGGGAGCTGTTTTTT
cdr3_aa: CAISGRDGLAGKSFMNLGELFF

cdr3_length: 14
j_call: TRBJ2-7
d_call: -
v_call: TRBV5-1
clone_size: once
cdr3_nt: TGCGCCAGCAGCGACGGTTCGGGGACGGCCGAGCAGTACTTC
cdr3_aa: CASSDGSGTAEQYF

cdr3_length: 16
j_call: TRBJ2-7
d_call: TRBD2
v_call: TRBV9
clone_size: -
cdr3_nt: TGTGCCAGCAGCCCGACTAGCGGGGGCCCCTCCTACGAGCAGTACTTC
cdr3_aa: CASSPTSGGPSYEQYF

cdr3_length: 19
j_call: TRBJ2-1
d_call: TRBD1
v_call: TRBV27
clone_size: few
cdr3_nt: TGTGCCAGCAGTTCCGACCTACAGGGGGGTTTTCCGGGGTACAATGAGCAGTTCTTC
cdr3_aa: CASSSDLQGGFPGYNEQFF

cdr3_length: 12
j_call: TRBJ2-1
d_call: -
v_call: TRBV9
clone_size: -
cdr3_nt: TGTGCCAGCAGCGGCCCTAGCAATGAGCAGTTCTTC
cdr3_aa: CASSGPSNEQFF

cdr3_length: 12
j_call: TRBJ2-7
d_call: -
v_call: TRBV11-1
clone_size: once
cdr3_nt: TGTGCCAGCAGCTTAGGGACCTACGAGCAGTACTTC
cdr3_aa: CASSLGTYEQYF

cdr3_length: 16
j_call: TRBJ1-2
d_call: -
v_call: TRBV5-1
clone_size: -
cdr3_nt: TGCGCCAGCACCACGGGACTCTCAGAGGCCCACTATGGCTACACCTTC
cdr3_aa: CASTTGLSEAHYGYTF

cdr3_length: 16
j_call: TRBJ1-1
d_call: -
v_call: TRBV7-9
clone_size: -
cdr3_nt: TGTGCCAGCAGCTTAGGGGTGGGTGCCGCCTCCTATGAAGCTTTCTTT
cdr3_aa: CASSLGVGAASYEAFF

cdr3_length: 17
j_call: TRBJ2-1
d_call: -
v_call: TRBV7-8
clone_size: -
cdr3_nt: TGTGCCAGCAGCCCGAACCGGTTCAGGGGTACGTGGAATGAGCAGTTCTTC
cdr3_aa: CASSPNRFRGTWNEQFF

cdr3_length: 15
j_call: TRBJ1-5
d_call: TRBD1
v_call: TRBV2
clone_size: -
cdr3_nt: TGTGCCAGCAGCCGGACAGGGGGACAAGGACAGCCCCAGCATTTT
cdr3_aa: CASSRTGGQGQPQHF

cdr3_length: 12
j_call: TRBJ2-3
d_call: -
v_call: TRBV27
clone_size: -
cdr3_nt: TGTGCCAGCAGTGCGTACACAGATACGCAGTATTTT
cdr3_aa: CASSAYTDTQYF

cdr3_length: 11
j_call: TRBJ1-1
d_call: -
v_call: TRBV2
clone_size: -
cdr3_nt: TGTGCCAGCAGTGAGTACACTGAAGCTTTCTTT
cdr3_aa: CASSEYTEAFF

cdr3_length: 17
j_call: TRBJ1-5
d_call: -
v_call: TRBV19
clone_size: -
cdr3_nt: TGTGCCAGTAGTCCTTTCCAATGGGGCAGGGACGATCAGCCCCAGCATTTT
cdr3_aa: CASSPFQWGRDDQPQHF

cdr3_length: 14
j_call: TRBJ1-2
d_call: -
v_call: TRBV7-3
clone_size: -
cdr3_nt: TGTGCCAGCAGCTTAACGGCGGGAAACTATGGCTACACCTTC
cdr3_aa: CASSLTAGNYGYTF

cdr3_length: 11
j_call: TRBJ2-1
d_call: -
v_call: TRBV27
clone_size: -
cdr3_nt: TGTGCCAGCAGTTTGTTTAATGAGCAGTTCTTC
cdr3_aa: CASSLFNEQFF

cdr3_length: 13
j_call: TRBJ1-5
d_call: -
v_call: TRBV28
clone_size: -
cdr3_nt: TGTGCCAGCAGTTTATGGACAAATCAGCCCCAGCATTTT
cdr3_aa: CASSLWTNQPQHF

cdr3_length: 13
j_call: TRBJ1-1
d_call: TRBD1
v_call: TRBV5-1
clone_size: -
cdr3_nt: TGCGCCAGCGGCAGGGGGGTGAACACTGAAGCTTTCTTT
cdr3_aa: CASGRGVNTEAFF